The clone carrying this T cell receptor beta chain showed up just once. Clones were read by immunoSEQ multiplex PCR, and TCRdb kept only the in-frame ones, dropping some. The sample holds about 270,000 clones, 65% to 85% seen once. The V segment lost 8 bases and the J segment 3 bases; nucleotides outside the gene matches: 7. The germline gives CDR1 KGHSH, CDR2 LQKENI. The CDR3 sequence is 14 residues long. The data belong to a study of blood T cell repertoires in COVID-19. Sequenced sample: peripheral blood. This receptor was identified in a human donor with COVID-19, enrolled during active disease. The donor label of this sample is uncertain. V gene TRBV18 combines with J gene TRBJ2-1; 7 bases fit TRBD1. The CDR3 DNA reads TGTGCCAGCCAAGCCGGGACAGACTACAATGAGCAGTTCTTC. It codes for CASQAGTDYNEQFF.